These T cell receptor beta chains were read from a single sample in a study of blood T cell repertoires in COVID-19. The protocol was immunoSEQ multiplex PCR, while the TCRdb copy is restricted to in-frame clones and leaves out a portion. This sample has about 180,000 clones, with 85% found just once. Sequencing was performed on PBMCs or T cells enriched from blood (not recorded which). The receptors derive from a man aged 35 to 55 who had recovered from COVID-19. The CDR3 runs from the conserved cysteine through the conserved F or W. A D gene is named only where the DNA matches it firmly. Not every row has a clone size; where given, it reads once, few, many or a size class.

clone size	D gene	V gene	J gene	CDR3 protein	CDR3 DNA
.	.	TRBV10-3	TRBJ2-1	CAISGTGNNEQFF	TGTGCCATCAGTGGAACAGGAAACAATGAGCAGTTCTTC
.	TRBD2	TRBV10-3	TRBJ2-1	CAISGGTQNNEQFF	TGTGCCATCAGCGGGGGGACGCAGAACAATGAGCAGTTCTTC
.	.	TRBV30	TRBJ2-3	CACPRVSTDTQYF	TGTGCCTGCCCCAGGGTCAGCACAGATACGCAGTATTTT
.	TRBD2	TRBV5-8	TRBJ2-7	CASSLTSGEQYF	TGTGCCAGCAGCTTGACTAGCGGCGAGCAGTACTTC
.	.	TRBV7-6	TRBJ1-5	CASSLWGQPQHF	TGTGCCAGCAGCTTATGGGGCCAGCCCCAGCATTTT
once	.	TRBV4-1	TRBJ1-1	CASSPHAGGVMAEAFF	TGCGCCAGCAGCCCCCACGCCGGGGGGGTAATGGCTGAAGCTTTCTTT
.	TRBD2	TRBV5-6	TRBJ2-3	CASSLASGGTQYF	TGTGCCAGCAGCTTGGCTAGCGGGGGGACGCAGTATTTT
.	TRBD1	TRBV2	TRBJ1-2	CASSESGDSRQYGYTF	TGTGCCAGCAGTGAAAGTGGGGACAGTAGACAGTATGGCTACACCTTC
.	TRBD1	TRBV7-6	TRBJ1-6	CASRSGTDNSPLHF	TGTGCCAGCAGGTCCGGGACAGACAATTCACCCCTCCACTTT
.	TRBD2	TRBV2	TRBJ2-7	CASGLAGGLGEQYF	TGTGCCAGCGGACTAGCGGGAGGCCTGGGGGAGCAGTACTTC
.	TRBD1	TRBV5-1	TRBJ1-4	CASSGTVREKLFF	TGCGCCAGCAGCGGGACAGTAAGAGAAAAACTGTTTTTT
.	TRBD1	TRBV27	TRBJ1-2	CASSFRTGGGYTF	TGTGCCAGCAGTTTCCGGACAGGGGGAGGCTACACCTTC
.	TRBD2	TRBV5-1	TRBJ2-7	CASSFPLAGRTYEQYF	TGCGCCAGCAGCTTCCCACTAGCGGGAAGAACCTACGAGCAGTACTTC
.	.	TRBV11-2	TRBJ1-2	CASSSAGWGSYGYTF	TGTGCCAGCAGCTCCGCGGGGTGGGGAAGCTATGGCTACACCTTC
.	.	TRBV18	TRBJ1-1	CASSRGQGTTEAFF	TGTGCCAGCTCACGTGGCCAGGGGACCACTGAAGCTTTCTTT
.	TRBD1	TRBV29-1	TRBJ1-1	CSVEYRGFERDEAFF	TGCAGCGTTGAATACAGGGGTTTCGAACGTGATGAAGCTTTCTTT